This record concerns one T cell receptor (beta chain) sequence. Its antigen is not yet known. No clone much larger than this one lies a single base away; base qualities are absent. These data originate in a study of cytomegalovirus exposure and HLA in healthy donors (TCRdb year 2017). Notes on the research overall: An earlier analysis of more than 550 of the donors reported 276 Gb of sequence data and around 100 million unique TCR beta sequences obtained from around 190 million T cells. Roughly 300 gigabases of sequencing data and approximately 92 million unique TCR sequences made up an early release that covered around 640 HLA-typed donors. Of the 350 to 400 genotyped donors, 81% fell in the genetic ancestry cluster associated with self-reported Caucasian donors. The study aimed to test whether cataloging public T cell receptors could reveal signatures of past pathogen exposure. The study profiled the T cell repertoires of hundreds of subjects by immunosequencing and related them to cytomegalovirus serostatus. In addition to the first cohort of approximately 670 subjects, a separate validation cohort of approximately 120 different subjects was used. To predict cytomegalovirus infection status, the study brought together high-throughput TCR immunosequencing, statistical association of individual TCRs with disease status, and machine learning. In a later analysis, previously published TCR beta repertoires from hundreds of donors were re-analyzed and high-resolution HLA genotyping was added so that TCR occurrence patterns could be studied. In the later analysis, no new phenotypic data were used to find candidate immune exposures; instead, reliance was placed on TCR beta sequences and their occurrence across donors. An earlier analysis of around 640 of the donors used high-throughput TCR beta sequencing to judge whether each TCR beta V gene segment behaved as functional or pseudogenic. Donor age, sex, ethnicity and CMV serostatus were collected together with the repertoire data. Genome-wide SNP genotypes for about 60% of the roughly 700 donors were used in a later genetic analysis, which treated that subset as a discovery cohort. Every discovery cohort repertoire had been produced on one sequencing platform. Both class I and class II loci were covered by HLA typing, at four-digit resolution. The number of typed donors differed by locus: 629-630 for A, B, C, DRB1 and DQB1; some 540 for DQA1; approximately 600 for DPA1; and some 470 for DPB1. Roughly five DR-DQ haplotypes were treated as single units for association and clustering because of strong linkage in the cohort. Across under 500 genotyped donors of the cohort, an average of about 250,000 unique TCR beta nucleotide sequences per donor were sequenced, and 15% to 20% of those sequences were non-productive.

CDR1 and CDR2 are read off the germline V gene as SGHTA and FQGTGA. Germline trimming: 5 bases from V, 7 bases from J; junction bases outside gene matches: 6. Taken from cysteine to phenylalanine, the CDR3 has 15 residues. Only CDR3 DNA remains: 45 bases, in frame from the first base. The cohort was made up of 500 to 800 healthy bone marrow donors. At the time of sampling, every cohort member was nominally healthy, though immune exposures that went unrecorded were likely present. The donor was CMV seronegative and belonged to the group of 352 seronegative cohort members. Every donor gave a peripheral blood sample, and the peripheral blood mononuclear cells from that sample were used for TCR beta sequencing. Genomic DNA extraction from the blood cell samples was performed with the Qiagen DNeasy Blood Extraction Kit. Overall study outcomes, separate from this receptor: The earlier analysis of about 600 of the donors excluded 15 to 20 rarely observed V segments, including chromosome 9 orphons, because counts were too low. Correlated functional status among segregating V segments might reflect linkage disequilibrium, but an unknown experimental factor could not be ruled out. Immune exposure information for the cohort was limited to CMV serostatus. In a later analysis, TCR association rates were found to vary across HLA loci, with the most associated TCRs seen for DRB1 alleles and the fewest for HLA-C alleles. In a later genetic analysis, fewer N-insertions in productive TCRs were reported among donors in an Asian-associated ancestry cluster than the roughly 700-donor mean. It was suggested by the authors that the approach could potentially be generalized to other disease states and immunological phenotypes. In this cohort, only TCR beta chains were sequenced, and detectable features were limited by the absence of alpha or paired-chain data. A further reported finding was that TCR beta sequences accurately predicted the HLA-A and HLA-B alleles for most subjects in the first cohort. In an earlier analysis of approximately 590 of the donors, most TCR beta V segments were observed in productive rearrangements about 90% or about 30% of the time, broadly matching IMGT annotations. An association between a missense DCLRE1C variant and V-gene and J-gene trimming of TCR beta chains was found in a later genetic analysis and replicated in an independent cohort. A cluster of highly shared sequence variants was judged likely to be a technical artifact of the sequencing pipeline. In both the original and validation cohorts, the classifier was reported to diagnose cytomegalovirus status with high specificity and sensitivity. A total of 150 to 200 TCR beta chains were listed by the study as associated with cytomegalovirus. Some IMGT-functional V segments, including TRBV6-2 and TRBV6-3, could not be distinguished by the 87-base-pair reads and were therefore excluded. In vitro tests confirmed that a few of the cytomegalovirus-associated TCR beta chains recognize cytomegalovirus antigens. Most CMV-associated TCR beta chains appeared to be HLA-restricted in a later analysis, and the HLA associations seemed to be driven largely by CMV exposure. Because HLA typing was missing for some donors at each locus, association tests included only the typed subset. A later analysis reported that several top co-occurrence clusters appeared linked to parvovirus B19, influenza, CMV and Epstein-Barr virus. When HLA alleles, especially DR and DQ, strongly co-occurred, attributing TCR associations to individual alleles was difficult. Specific HLA alleles were associated with 15,000 to 20,000 TCR beta sequences at a false discovery rate of 0.05 in a later analysis. In a later analysis, HLA-associated TCR beta chains showed more clonal expansion and lower generation probabilities than non-associated chains that were equally common. The presence/absence analyses assumed that sequencing depth was roughly uniform across donors, and that assumption may not be true. Across donors, most TCR sequences were observed very rarely, whereas some public TCRs were present in many individuals.

The library was prepared using the immunoSEQ multiplex PCR assay. For the multiplex PCR, a mixture combining 60 forward primers for TCR Vbeta segments and 13 reverse primers for TCR Jbeta segments was used. The CDR3 region of rearranged TCR beta genes was amplified from genomic DNA by a multiplex PCR assay. The Illumina HiSeq System was used to sequence the amplified TCR beta libraries as 87-base-pair reads. In the paper's pipeline: Across the roughly 700 repertoires, a later analysis counted roughly 84 million unique TCR beta chains, approximately 10 million of which were shared by at least two donors. Raw reads were error-corrected and collapsed into unique sequences with a nearest-neighbor algorithm that merged closely related sequences to remove PCR and sequencing errors. CDR3 sequences were aligned to IMGT reference sequences to assign V, D and J gene segments. For a sequence to be retained, a match of at least six nucleotides was required to both a V gene segment and a J gene segment. A rearrangement counted as productive if the CDR3 had no stop codons and remained in frame with V and J, and every other rearrangement counted as non-productive. CDR3 was defined by IMGT convention, running from the second conserved V-encoded cysteine to the conserved J-encoded phenylalanine. Sequences without an unambiguous match to a single V gene segment were excluded from the earlier analysis of approximately 560 of the donors. An earlier analysis of 500 to 600 of the donors classified V segments as functional when productive rearrangements were above 56.7% and as segregating when the standard deviation between donors was above 5%. To diagnose cytomegalovirus status from the catalog of TCR beta chain sequences, a statistical classification framework was built. V and J gene assignment, in a later analysis, came from comparing TCR nucleotide sequences with IMGT/GENE-DB human TR gene sequences. In a later analysis, CDR3 sequences and most-parsimonious VDJ recombination scenarios were assigned using the TCRdist pipeline. In a later analysis, each TCR beta chain was defined by its CDR3 amino acid sequence together with its V-gene family, and reads lacking a unique V-gene family were excluded. As a way to deal with suspected cross-contamination and a sequencing artifact, a later analysis dropped under 600 nucleotide sequences that were highly shared and had low generation probability. A later analysis calculated a clonal expansion index for each public chain from normalized within-repertoire ranks of inferred template counts. Generation probabilities in a later analysis came from a VDJ recombination model fitted to out-of-frame rearrangements, and those results were checked against IGoR. In a later analysis, hypergeometric tests were used to score TCR-TCR, TCR-HLA and TCR-CMV co-occurrence, with a repertoire-size bias correction applied to TCR pairs. In a later analysis, false discovery rates were estimated by permuting HLA or CMV assignments 20 times. In a later analysis, co-occurring TCRs were grouped with DBSCAN, and TCRdist sequence similarity was added when clustering was performed within HLA-allele-positive subsets. Co-occurrence clustering excluded repertoires with fewer than 30,000 or more than 120,000 public chains, plus five with anomalous nucleotide sharing. The table comes from immuneACCESS by way of TCRdb, which keeps in-frame sequences with V and J called. Part of the clones is missing from these tables; in studies checked, under half for an unresolved V gene and the rest for unknown reasons. V and J calls and clone size are given by that table; D and trimming were obtained from the DNA. This sample is represented by some 180,000 clones; about nine tenths of them were singletons. Clones ranked in the top ten supply around 0.99% of the sample.

Sequenced sample: PBMCs. The chain is encoded by TRBV7-3 joined to TRBJ2-1; a stretch of 12 junction bases matches TRBD2. The TCR originated in a boy younger than 10 in good health and CMV-seronegative. The sequenced DNA: TGTGCCAGCAGCCCTTCTAGCGGGGGGGCGAATGAGCAGTTCTTC. The translation is CASSPSSGGANEQFF. With the rest looked up from the reference TRBV7-3 and TRBJ2-1 genes rather than sequenced, the full variable domain is GAGVSQTPSNKVTEKGKYVELRCDPISGHTALYWYRQSLGQGPEFLIYFQGTGAADDSGLPNDRFFAVRPEGSVSTLKIQRTERGDSAVYLCASSPSSGGANEQFFGPGTRLTVL.